These 6 T cell receptor beta chains originate from one sample sequenced in a study of CD8 T cells in ankylosing spondylitis. TCRdb re-called the 5' RACE reads with MiXCR, one entry per CDR3 protein. The sample carries a few hundred thousand distinct CDR3 sequences, around 21% recorded once. The sequenced sample consisted of blood, either unsorted or a sorted T cell fraction (not recorded which). These receptors were obtained from a female donor with ankylosing spondylitis or in good health (not recorded which).

This clonotype was counted a few times. The J gene is TRBJ2-1, the V gene TRBV19; 13 nucleotides agree with TRBD2. Germline CDR1 reads LNHDA; CDR2 reads SQIVND (reference sequence). The trim removed 2 bases at V and 2 bases at J, leaving 3 bases unmatched. This CDR3 is 17 amino acids long. Written as DNA, the CDR3 is TGTGCCAGTAGTATAAAGACTAGCGGGAGGACCTACAATGAGCAGTTCTTC. Translation: CASSIKTSGRTYNEQFF.

This chain joins TRBV9 and TRBJ2-1, with 10 bases aligning to TRBD2. V lost 0 bases, J lost 9 bases, and 6 bases stayed unmatched. Looked up from germline, CDR1 is SGDLS and CDR2 is YYNGEE. The CDR3 consists of 15 residues. CDR3: CASSVASGRGGEQFF. The CDR3, as DNA: TGTGCCAGCAGCGTAGCTAGCGGGAGAGGAGGTGAGCAGTTCTTC.

The chain employs TRBV6-1 and TRBJ1-1, with 8 bases that match TRBD1. Germline V gives CDR1 MNHNS, CDR2 SASEGT. Trimming removed 11 bases from V and 6 bases from J; junction bases left unmatched: 5. The CDR3 totals 11 residues. The CDR3 loop is CAGQGAAEAFF. The CDR3 DNA reads TGTGCCGGCCAGGGGGCGGCTGAAGCTTTCTTT.

The table lists this clonotype with a few counts. The chain links TRBV25-1 to TRBJ2-7, with TRBD2 identical over 11 bases. CDR3 size: 15 residues. Germline CDR1 is MGHDK and CDR2 is SYGVNS. V lost 6 bases and J lost 4; bases outside the gene matches: 8. The CDR3 reads CASSPMGTSGYEQYF. CDR3 DNA sequence: TGTGCCAGCAGCCCAATGGGGACTAGCGGATACGAGCAGTACTTC.

This clonotype has more than one count but fewer than ten. The junction departs from the called germline gene at one end, perhaps through a read error. The J gene is TRBJ1-1, the V gene TRBV20-1; TRBD1 is a possible D gene (6 bases). This CDR3 has 13 amino acids. Germline V gene lookup returns CDR1 DFQATT and CDR2 SNEGSKA (reference sequence). This CDR3 is CSARGGVVTEAFF. CDR3 sequence (DNA): TGCAGTGCGAGAGGGGGGGTAGTGACTGAAGCTTTCTTT.

The chain has TRBV29-1 and TRBJ1-2; D is unresolved. Germline V gives CDR1 SQVTM, CDR2 ANQGSEA. This CDR3 is 12 amino acids long. Between the trimmed V and J ends, which lost 6 bases and 4 bases, there was a span of 12 bases. In DNA form, the CDR3 reads TGCAGCGTCCGCGACACATCCTATGGCTACACCTTC. Its translation is CSVRDTSYGYTF.